The rows below give T cell receptor beta chains drawn from one sample of a study of T-cell memory formation after mild COVID-19. TCRdb re-called the 5' RACE reads with MiXCR, one entry per CDR3 protein. Seen here are under 300,000 distinct CDR3 sequences, about 16% observed once, and the top ten hold about a fifth. What was sequenced was PBMCs or a T cell subset sorted from them (not recorded which). The receptors originated from a man between 18 and 29 years old who had mild COVID-19 (a few samples of this study predate the infection). Cell type and time point are not known. Both conserved end residues are part of each CDR3. D genes are given only for firm matches. Clone size appears in some rows only: once, few, many, or a class for an expanded clone.

d_call	v_call	clone_size	j_call	cdr3_nt	cdr3_aa
NA	TRBV7-3	few	TRBJ2-2	TGTGCCAGCAGCAGTTCTGGACAGACCACCGGGGAGCTGTTTTTT	CASSSSGQTTGELFF
NA	TRBV5-1	many	TRBJ2-3	TGCGCCAGCAGCTTCGAGGTCCACACAGATACGCAGTATTTT	CASSFEVHTDTQYF
NA	TRBV12-3/TRBV12-4	few	TRBJ1-6	TGTGCCAGCAGTTTAGGGCAGGGGACATATAATTCACCCCTCCACTTT	CASSLGQGTYNSPLHF
NA	TRBV5-1	few	TRBJ2-1	TGCGCCAGCAGCGCGGGACAGCTTCTCAATGAGCAGTTCTTC	CASSAGQLLNEQFF
TRBD2	TRBV9	few	TRBJ2-3	TGTGCCAGCAGCGATGGCGGGAGTTACACAGATACGCAGTATTTT	CASSDGGSYTDTQYF
NA	TRBV4-3	NA	TRBJ2-3	TGCGCCAGCAGCCAAGGGGGGGGGGCCACCCTGAGCACAGATACGCAGTATTTT	CASSQGGGATLSTDTQYF
NA	TRBV18	many	TRBJ1-6	TGTGCCAGCTCTGTCAGGATGGAGGCTTGGAATTCACCCCTCCACTTT	CASSVRMEAWNSPLHF
TRBD2	TRBV12-3/TRBV12-4	NA	TRBJ2-1	TGTGCCAGCAGTTTGAGCGGGGGGGAAAACAATGAGCAGTTCTTC	CASSLSGGENNEQFF
NA	TRBV10-3	few	TRBJ1-1	TGTGCCATCAGTGAGTCGAGTGAAGGGGGAGACACTGAAGCTTTCTTT	CAISESSEGGDTEAFF
TRBD1	TRBV28	NA	TRBJ1-6	TGTGCCAGCAGCGGCGGACAGGGAACGAATTCACCCCTCCACTTT	CASSGGQGTNSPLHF
NA	TRBV12-3/TRBV12-4	NA	TRBJ2-1	TGTGCCAGCAGTTTGGAGGGGGGGAACTACAATGAGCAGTTCTTC	CASSLEGGNYNEQFF
NA	TRBV4-1	NA	TRBJ1-2	TGCGCCAGCAGCCAAGAACAAAGCGCCGACTACTATGGCTACACCTTC	CASSQEQSADYYGYTF
NA	TRBV4-1	many	TRBJ1-2	TGCGCCAGCAGACGGACGGGCGGGAACTATGGCTACACCTTC	CASRRTGGNYGYTF
NA	TRBV12-3/TRBV12-4	NA	TRBJ2-3	TGTGCCAGCAGTTTCCCCCCCGCCGGCACAGATACGCAGTATTTT	CASSFPPAGTDTQYF
NA	TRBV5-1	NA	TRBJ2-7	TGCGCCAGCAGCTTGCTCGGCAGCATCTCCTACGAGCAGTACTTC	CASSLLGSISYEQYF
NA	TRBV6-6	NA	TRBJ1-5	TGTGCCAGCAGGGGAGGGTTGCAGCCCCAGCATTTT	CASRGGLQPQHF
TRBD2	TRBV4-3	NA	TRBJ2-5	TGCGCCAGCAGCCACTCGGCTAGCGGGGCGGCTGGGGGGACCCAGTACTTC	CASSHSASGAAGGTQYF
NA	TRBV4-1	few	TRBJ1-5	TGCGCCAGCAGCCTCGCAGGGCGGAATCAGCCCCAGCATTTT	CASSLAGRNQPQHF